Presented here are 2 T cell receptor beta chains from one specimen sequenced in a study of shared clonotypes between healthy human individuals. CD45RO-negative, CCR7-selected cells formed the naive CD8 fraction, which excluded terminally differentiated effector memory CD45RA+ cells. TCRdb keeps only in-frame clones here, not all; method: immunoSEQ multiplex PCR. This repertoire shows about 2 million clones, approximately 95% found once; its top ten account for 1% to 1.3%. Sequencing input: naive CD8+ T cells sorted from blood. These receptors were obtained from a young man in good health.

The chain is built from TRBV19 and TRBJ2-1; 9 bases fit TRBD1. The germline V gene encodes CDR1 LNHDA and CDR2 SQIVND (reference sequence). There are 15 residues in the CDR3. The V gene end was trimmed by 4 bases and the J gene end by 2 bases; junction bases not matched to a gene: 3. CDR3 amino acids: CASSTTGGPYNEQFF. The CDR3, as DNA: TGTGCCAGTAGTACAACAGGGGGCCCCTACAATGAGCAGTTCTTC.

The V gene is TRBV6-1, the J gene TRBJ1-2, with 8 bases aligning to TRBD1. Germline trimming cut 2 bases from V and 4 bases from J; bases unmatched to any gene: 6. The CDR3 spans 15 residues. Looked up from germline, CDR1 is MNHNS and CDR2 is SASEGT. DNA for the CDR3: TGTGCCAGCAGTGAACTGACAGGGGCCGCCTATGGCTACACCTTC. Protein: CASSELTGAAYGYTF.